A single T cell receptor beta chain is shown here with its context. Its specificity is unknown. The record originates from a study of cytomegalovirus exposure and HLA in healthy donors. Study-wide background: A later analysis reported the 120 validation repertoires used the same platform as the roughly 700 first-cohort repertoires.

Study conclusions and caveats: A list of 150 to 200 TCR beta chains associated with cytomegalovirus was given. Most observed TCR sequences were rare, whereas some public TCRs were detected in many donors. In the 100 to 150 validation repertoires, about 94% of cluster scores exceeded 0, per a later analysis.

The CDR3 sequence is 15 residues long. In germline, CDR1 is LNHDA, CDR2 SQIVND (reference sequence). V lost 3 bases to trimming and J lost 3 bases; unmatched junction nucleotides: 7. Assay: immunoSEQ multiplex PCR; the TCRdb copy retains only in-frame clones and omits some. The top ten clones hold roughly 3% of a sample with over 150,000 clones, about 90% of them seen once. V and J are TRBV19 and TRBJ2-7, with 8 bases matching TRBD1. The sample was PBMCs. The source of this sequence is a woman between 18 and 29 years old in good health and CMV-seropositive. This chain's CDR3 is CASSIIGQGNYEQYF. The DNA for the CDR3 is TGTGCCAGTAGTATTATCGGACAGGGCAACTACGAGCAGTACTTC. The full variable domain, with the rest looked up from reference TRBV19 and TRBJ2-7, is DGGITQSPKYLFRKEGQNVTLSCEQNLNHDAMYWYRQDPGQGLRLIYYSQIVNDFQKGDIAEGYSVSREKKESFPLTVTSAQKNPTAFYLCASSIIGQGNYEQYFGPGTRLTVT.